The 7 T cell receptor beta chains below were found in one sample sequenced in a study of T cells expressing NK-cell markers. Using the 5' RACE reads, TCRdb records one entry per CDR3 protein without DNA. Its table records 500,000 or so distinct CDR3 sequences. The sample comprised blood T cells: a sorted CD56 or NKG2C T cell subset, CD4+ or CD8+ T cells, or bulk PBMC T cells (not recorded which). The receptors originated from a man aged 18 to 30 in good health.

The chain employs TRBV6-1 and TRBJ1-2. The germline V gene has CDR1 MNHNS and CDR2 SASEGT. CDR3 length: 14 residues. CDR3 sequence reads: CASSLRQAQYGYTF.

The rearrangement uses TRBV10-2 and TRBJ2-4; there is no DNA to check the TCRdb D call of TRBD1. The germline gives CDR1 WSHSY, CDR2 SAAADI. The CDR3 runs 13 residues. The CDR3 here is CASRTTGGLIQYF.

The rearrangement links TRBV11-2 to TRBJ2-3. Germline V gives CDR1 SGHAT, CDR2 FQNNGV. The CDR3 totals 16 residues. This CDR3 reads CASSLFLAASTDTQYF.

This sequence joins TRBV6-6 and TRBJ2-7; TCRdb's D call of TRBD1 is untestable without DNA. This CDR3 is built from 13 residues. Germline V gene lookup returns CDR1 MNHNY and CDR2 SVGAGI (reference sequence). This CDR3 reads CASGSLTPYEQYF.

V and J are TRBV2 and TRBJ2-2; TCRdb indicates TRBD1, and absent DNA this call remains unverified. CDR1 SNHLY and CDR2 FYNNEI come from the germline V gene. The CDR3 has 17 amino acids. The chain's CDR3 is CASVGGTWGRNTGELFF.

This chain uses TRBV5-5 with TRBJ2-5. The CDR3 sequence is 12 residues long. Germline V CDR1 and CDR2: SGHKS, YYEKEE (reference sequence). CDR3 sequence: CASSLLSSAQYF.

The chain joins TRBV29-1 to TRBJ2-1; TCRdb gives TRBD1 as the D gene, but with no DNA this cannot be confirmed. Germline CDR1 is SQVTM and CDR2 is ANQGSEA. The CDR3 totals 14 residues. The CDR3 loop is CSVVAGHLANEQFF.